This T cell receptor (beta chain) was retrieved from a study of cytomegalovirus exposure and HLA in healthy donors. Study at large: Within an early data release were about 80 million unique TCRs drawn from HLA-typed donors.

60 Vbeta and 13 Jbeta primers were used in PCR. Authors' data handling: In a later analysis, of tens of millions of unique beta chains, approximately 10 million appeared in at least two donors. Data came from immunoSEQ multiplex PCR; TCRdb stores just in-frame clones and leaves some out. V, J and clone size reflect that table, while D and trimming were determined from the DNA. The repertoire holds 150,000 to 200,000 clones, with around three quarters as singletons. This clone was picked up one time. Its target is not known. Whole-study findings and limits: TRBV6-2, TRBV6-3 and some other V segments were excluded as indistinguishable.

Though nominally healthy at sampling, donors likely had unrecorded immune exposures. CDR1 and CDR2 (germline): SGHTA, FQGNSA. This CDR3 spans 15 amino acids. V gave up 7 bases and J gave up 5 bases; unmatched junction bases: 14. The TCR was taken from a woman in her 30s in good health and CMV-seropositive. This chain uses TRBV7-2 with TRBJ2-7, with TRBD2 matching 7 bases. Sequenced sample: PBMCs. CDR3 DNA: TGTGCCAGCACCGAGGGCGGCGGGAGATCCCACGAGCAGTACTTC. It encodes CASTEGGGRSHEQYF.